What follows are 2 T cell receptor beta chains derived from one specimen sequenced in a study of cytomegalovirus exposure and HLA in healthy donors. PCR was performed using 60 Vbeta and 13 Jbeta primers. Clones were read by immunoSEQ multiplex PCR, and TCRdb kept only the in-frame ones, dropping some. The sample has about 89,000 clones, 85% seen once. The material sequenced was PBMCs. The receptors originated from a man between 40 and 49 years old in good health and CMV-seropositive.

In regard to this clone: The germline gene is not matched at one end of the junction; a read error may be the cause. The gene calls are TRBV7-9 and TRBJ2-7; 8 bases align to TRBD2. In germline, CDR1 is SEHNR, CDR2 FQNEAQ (reference sequence). The CDR3 consists of 14 residues. The CDR3 loop is CSSSPRLAPYEQYF. In DNA, the CDR3 is TGTTCCAGCAGCCCGCGACTAGCGCCCTACGAGCAGTACTTC.

This rearrangement joins TRBV19 to TRBJ2-1; 8 nucleotides align to TRBD1. The germline gives CDR1 LNHDA, CDR2 SQIVND (reference sequence). The CDR3 has 15 amino acids. V lost 6 bases and J lost 6; bases outside the gene matches: 10. The CDR3: CASSGTGMTFNEQFF. CDR3 sequence (DNA): TGTGCCAGTAGCGGGACAGGAATGACGTTCAATGAGCAGTTCTTC.